The 6 T cell receptor beta chains in this list originate from one sample, sequenced in a study of shared clonotypes between healthy human individuals. This table comes from immunoSEQ multiplex PCR, and its TCRdb copy is limited to in-frame clones, with some not included. The sample has roughly 500,000 clones; about 76% are singletons. Source material: PBMCs. The receptors were sampled from a middle-aged woman in good health. Some clones in this sample may be carry-over from other donors' samples.

V usage is TRBV7-6 and J usage is TRBJ2-3, with D perhaps matching TRBD2 (5 bases). The CDR3 totals 16 residues. CDR1 and CDR2 from the germline V gene are SGHVS and FNYEAQ. Trimming took 1 base from V and 0 from J, leaving 11 bases between them. CDR3 coding DNA: TGTGCCAGCAGCTTAGGCGGGCACGTTAGCACAGATACGCAGTATTTT. Translating it yields CASSLGGHVSTDTQYF. Supplemented by reference TRBV7-6 and TRBJ2-3, the full variable domain reads GAGVSQSPRYKVTKRGQDVALRCDPISGHVSLYWYRQALGQGPEFLTYFNYEAQQDKSGLPNDRFSAERPEGSISTLTIQRTEQRDSAMYRCASSLGGHVSTDTQYFGPGTRLTVL.

J is TRBJ2-1 and V is TRBV9, with 9 bases that match TRBD2. The J segment lost 10 bases and the V segment lost 2 bases, leaving 10 bases of the junction unmatched. Germline V gene sequence: CDR1 SGDLS, CDR2 YYNGEE. CDR3 length equals 15 residues. The CDR3 bases are TGTGCCAGCAGCGTTTCTCTAGCGGGGACCTTCGAGCAGTTCTTC. Translation: CASSVSLAGTFEQFF.

The chain is built from TRBV4-2 and TRBJ2-5; 13 nucleotides agree with TRBD2. This CDR3 comprises 18 residues. The germline V gene encodes CDR1 LGHNA and CDR2 YNFKEQ. V trimming: 4 bases; J trimming: 0 bases; junction bases outside the gene matches: 8. The CDR3 loop reads CASSPLGGTSGNQETQYF. Written as DNA, the CDR3 is TGTGCCAGCAGCCCCCTTGGTGGGACTAGCGGGAACCAAGAGACCCAGTACTTC.

To note about this clone: A read error is likely, as this CDR3 ends without the conserved phenylalanine or tryptophan. The chain combines TRBV18 with TRBJ2-7; 8 bases are shared with TRBD2. The CDR3 length is 14 residues. CDR1 and CDR2 from the germline V gene are KGHSH and LQKENI. V shed 3 bases and J 3 bases; nucleotides not matched to a gene: 4. The CDR3 is CASSPGGGGYEQYL. CDR3 in DNA: TGTGCCAGCTCACCCGGGGGGGGAGGCTACGAGCAGTACCTC.

The chain is built from TRBV28 and TRBJ2-3; D is unresolved. Germline assignment: CDR1 MDHEN and CDR2 SYDVKM. V was shortened by 6 bases and J by 2 bases, with 15 bases between the two germline ends. CDR3 length: 15 residues. DNA of the CDR3: TGTGCCAGCAGAACCTCTGGAGCAAACACAGATACGCAGTATTTT. Protein sequence: CASRTSGANTDTQYF. The entire variable domain, with the rest obtained from reference TRBV28 and TRBJ2-3, is as follows: DVKVTQSSRYLVKRTGEKVFLECVQDMDHENMFWYRQDPGLGLRLIYFSYDVKMKEKGDIPEGYSVSREKKERFSLILESASTNQTSMYLCASRTSGANTDTQYFGPGTRLTVL.

V is TRBV5-5 and J is TRBJ1-1; no definite D call. V gave up 0 bases and J gave up 4 bases, with 10 bases separating them. CDR1 is SGHKS and CDR2 is YYEKEE in the germline V gene (reference sequence). The CDR3 is 14 residues long. The CDR3 spells CASSLATGITEAFF. Here the CDR3 DNA reads TGTGCCAGCAGCTTGGCAACGGGGATCACTGAAGCTTTCTTT.